This T cell receptor beta chain stems from a study of graft-versus-host responses after intestinal transplantation. On the study more broadly: Recipients were given multivisceral, liver-intestinal, or isolated intestinal transplants. The whole recipient group had anti-thymocyte globulin induction followed by tacrolimus and steroids for two to three years.

Study observations and caveats: There was an association between peak levels of circulating GvH clones and early post-transplant HvG declines. GvH clonotypes were identified within recipient marrow, with a subset emerging first in ileum or blood.

A note on this clone: Its specificity is unknown.

Sequencing was performed with immunoSEQ multiplex PCR; in TCRdb, only in-frame clones are kept and a portion is missing. The table lists about 47,000 clones, 85% to 95% of them singletons. Germline CDR1 MNHEY, CDR2 SMNVEV (reference sequence). The CDR3 has 14 residues. Trimming took 6 bases from V and 4 from J, leaving 16 bases between them. This TCR came from a human donor who was the organ donor for an intestinal transplant. V is TRBV27 and J is TRBJ2-7, with D tentatively TRBD2 (5 bases). Sequencing used unstimulated CD8+ T cells sorted from spleen or lymph node cells, obtained before transplant. The CDR3 spells CASSDSSSRYEQYF. In nucleotides, the CDR3 is TGTGCCAGCAGCGACTCTAGCTCAAGGTACGAGCAGTACTTC.